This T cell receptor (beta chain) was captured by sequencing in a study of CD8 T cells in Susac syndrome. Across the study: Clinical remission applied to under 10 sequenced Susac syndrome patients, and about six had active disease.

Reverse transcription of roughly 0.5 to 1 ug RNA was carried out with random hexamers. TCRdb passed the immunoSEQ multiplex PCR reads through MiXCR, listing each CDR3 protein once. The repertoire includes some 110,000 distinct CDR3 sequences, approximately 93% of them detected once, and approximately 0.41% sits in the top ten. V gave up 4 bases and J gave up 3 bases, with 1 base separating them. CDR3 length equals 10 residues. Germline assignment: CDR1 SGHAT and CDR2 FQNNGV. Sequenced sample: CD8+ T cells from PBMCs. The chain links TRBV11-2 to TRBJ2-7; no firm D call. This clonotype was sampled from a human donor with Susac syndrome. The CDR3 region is CASSYYEQYF. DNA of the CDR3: TGTGCCAGCAGCTACTACGAGCAGTACTTC.